This T cell receptor (beta chain) originates from a study of OX40 agonist ivuxolimab in advanced cancers. Generated by immunoSEQ multiplex PCR, the TCRdb table keeps only in-frame clones and is missing some. The data contain about 35,000 clones, 80% to 95% of them seen just once; the ten biggest clones take up 33%. CDR1 and CDR2 from the germline V gene are LNHDA and SQIVND (reference sequence). Losses at the gene ends were 9 bases for V and 8 bases for J; bases not matched to a gene: 6. This CDR3 is built from 12 residues. The chain recombines TRBV19 with TRBJ2-1; TRBD2 matches 8 bases. The sequence derives from an adult with an advanced solid tumor such as melanoma, head and neck, liver or kidney cancer. The input for sequencing was CD4+ or CD8+ T cells sorted from blood, taken in a trial of the OX40 agonist ivuxolimab. The CDR3 spells CASRPGRDEQFF. Written as DNA, the CDR3 is TGTGCCAGCCGCCCCGGGAGGGATGAGCAGTTCTTC. The complete variable domain, with remaining parts taken from reference TRBV19 and TRBJ2-1, reads DGGITQSPKYLFRKEGQNVTLSCEQNLNHDAMYWYRQDPGQGLRLIYYSQIVNDFQKGDIAEGYSVSREKKESFPLTVTSAQKNPTAFYLCASRPGRDEQFFGPGTRLTVL.